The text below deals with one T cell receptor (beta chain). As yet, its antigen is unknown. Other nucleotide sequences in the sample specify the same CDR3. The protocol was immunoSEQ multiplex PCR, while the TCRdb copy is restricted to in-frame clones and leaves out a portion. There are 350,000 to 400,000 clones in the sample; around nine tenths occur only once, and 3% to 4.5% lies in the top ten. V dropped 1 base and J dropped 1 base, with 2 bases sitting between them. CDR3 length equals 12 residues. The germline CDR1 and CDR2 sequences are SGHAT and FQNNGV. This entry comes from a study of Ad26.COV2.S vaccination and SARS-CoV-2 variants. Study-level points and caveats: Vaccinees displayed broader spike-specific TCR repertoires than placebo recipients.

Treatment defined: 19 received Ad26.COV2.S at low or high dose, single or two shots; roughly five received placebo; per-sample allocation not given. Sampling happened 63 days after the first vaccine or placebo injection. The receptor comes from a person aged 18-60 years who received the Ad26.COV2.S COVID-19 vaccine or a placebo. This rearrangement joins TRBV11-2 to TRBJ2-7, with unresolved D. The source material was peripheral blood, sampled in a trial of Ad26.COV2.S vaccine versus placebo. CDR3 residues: CASSLGSYEQYF. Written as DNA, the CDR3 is TGTGCCAGCAGCTTAGGGTCCTACGAGCAGTACTTC.